This T cell receptor (beta chain) was profiled in a study of blood T cell repertoires in COVID-19 (dated by TCRdb to the early 2020s). Some background on the complete study: The collaborator samples originated in the United States, Italy and Spain and spanned the acute and convalescent phases of COVID-19. The material from the prospective study consisted of cDNA or gDNA derived from T cells, B-cell-depleted T cells, or PBMCs. The dataset comprised deeply sampled blood TCRbeta repertoires from subjects exposed to, actively infected with, or recovered from COVID-19. The repertoires were released in a freely available public database meant as a resource for research on the immune response to SARS-CoV-2. Samples came from the ongoing ImmuneRACE study (first 160 participants) plus 1,254 subjects from 6 global collaborators. A de-identified subject ID, COVID-19 status, age in years and sex were almost always included in the sample metadata. Where HLA class I and class II types were available, the types were taken from metadata supplied by the sample provider, not from assay-based typing. Here is what the overall study found, with its caveats: How much clinical and demographic metadata was included differed by source and by participant, and the metadata was provided uncurated.

TCRbeta CDR3 regions were amplified from genomic DNA by means of the immunoSEQ Assay, a bias-controlled multiplex PCR. For the original study's pipeline: The number of nucleated cells in each sample was estimated by amplification of reference gene primers within the assay. To quantify the absolute abundance of each unique TCRbeta CDR3 rearrangement, sequence reads were collapsed and filtered. For each sample, productive Simpson clonality was calculated as the square root of Simpson's diversity index over productive rearrangements. TCRdb took this table from immuneACCESS and kept in-frame rearrangements with V and J called. Such tables lack part of the clones; where checked against another copy, unresolved V genes explain under half of the gap, and the rest is unexplained. V and J calls and clone size follow that table, whereas D and trimming were derived from the DNA. The sample table records approximately 89,000 clones; around 90% of these occur just once. The ten biggest clones cover 4% to 5% of the sample.

Each collaborating institution followed its own protocols to collect whole blood in K2EDTA tubes. For TCRbeta analysis, collaborators shipped samples in one of three forms: frozen whole blood, isolated PBMCs, or DNA extracted from either of those sample types. This clone turned up a few times. The target of this receptor is not known. No quality values exist for individual bases; no much larger clone is one base distant. From its cysteine to its phenylalanine, the CDR3 spans 14 amino acids. Only the CDR3 portion is preserved as DNA: 42 bases, with reading frame beginning at the first base. As encoded in the germline V gene, CDR1 is KGHSH while CDR2 is LQKENI. The junction carries 10 bases between V and J, which are trimmed by 5 bases and 0 bases respectively.

The chain uses TRBV18 and TRBJ2-5, with an unclear D gene assignment. Source material: peripheral blood. This clonotype was sampled from a man between 65 and 85 years old with acute or convalescent COVID-19. The sequence in DNA is TGTGCCAGCTCATCGAAACTATACCAAGAGACCCAGTACTTC. It codes for CASSSKLYQETQYF.